The 29 T cell receptor beta chains below all came from one sample that was sequenced in a study of blood T cell repertoires in COVID-19. The table came from immunoSEQ multiplex PCR; TCRdb's copy has only in-frame clones and leaves some out. The sample holds 250,000 to 300,000 clones, roughly 90% seen once. The sample consisted of peripheral blood. Receptors originate from a woman aged 30 to 39 with COVID-19, enrolled during active disease.

The chain uses TRBV19 and TRBJ1-2; D ambiguous. The CDR3 has 12 amino acids. Germline V gene lookup returns CDR1 LNHDA and CDR2 SQIVND (reference sequence). With 5 bases removed from V and 7 bases from J, the gap between germline ends came to 11 bases. The CDR3 sequence: CASSEGISGYTF. CDR3 DNA sequence: TGTGCCAGTAGTGAGGGAATCTCTGGCTACACCTTC.

This rearrangement joins TRBV19 to TRBJ1-6; 9 bases are a match to TRBD1. J was trimmed by 8 bases and V by 3 bases; bases with no gene match: 5. From germline, CDR1 is LNHDA and CDR2 SQIVND (reference sequence). The CDR3 loop spans 15 amino acids. Written as DNA, the CDR3 is TGTGCCAGTAGTATGGACAGGGGCCCCTATTCACCCCTCCACTTT. Amino acid sequence: CASSMDRGPYSPLHF.

The gene calls are TRBV6-6 and TRBJ1-5; D is possibly TRBD1 (6 bases). V lost 5 bases to trimming and J lost 9 bases, with 14 bases between them. CDR1 is MNHNY, CDR2 SVGAGI, per germline (reference sequence). This CDR3 region has 13 residues. CDR3 sequence: CASSKTGNGPQHF. In DNA, the CDR3 is TGTGCCAGCAGTAAGACAGGCAACGGGCCCCAGCATTTT.

The chain has TRBV4-1 and TRBJ2-5; 11 bases line up with TRBD2. This CDR3 is 15 amino acids long. Per the germline V gene, CDR1 is MGHRA and CDR2 is YSYEKL. V gave up 5 bases and J gave up 5 bases; unmatched junction bases: 7. In DNA, the CDR3 is TGCGCCAGCAGCGGATATAGCGGGGGGGCGGAGACCCAGTACTTC. This codes for CASSGYSGGAETQYF.

The rearrangement links TRBV14 to TRBJ2-3; tentatively, D is TRBD1 (6 bases). Trimming took 3 bases from V and 2 from J, leaving 18 bases between them. CDR1 is SGHDN and CDR2 is FVKESK in the germline V gene. The CDR3 loop spans 17 amino acids. CDR3 residues: CASSHKISGANTDTQYF. As DNA, the CDR3 is TGTGCCAGCAGCCACAAAATATCAGGGGCCAACACAGATACGCAGTATTTT.

The chain carries TRBV4-1 and TRBJ2-3, with 12 bases matching TRBD2. The V gene end was trimmed by 2 bases and the J gene end by 7 bases; junction bases not matched to a gene: 7. Germline-derived CDR1 and CDR2 are MGHRA and YSYEKL. The CDR3 totals 16 residues. The CDR3 is CASSQPPSGGANTQYF. DNA of the CDR3: TGCGCCAGCAGCCAACCCCCTAGCGGGGGGGCAAATACGCAGTATTTT.

The chain uses TRBV10-3 and TRBJ2-5, with 11 bases identical to TRBD2. V shed 5 bases, J shed 3 bases, and the junction held 2 bases outside the gene matches. Looked up from germline, CDR1 is ENHRY and CDR2 is SYGVKD. The CDR3 totals 14 residues. This CDR3 is CAISSGLAEETQYF. The CDR3 coding sequence is TGTGCCATCAGTTCGGGACTAGCGGAAGAGACCCAGTACTTC.

The J gene is TRBJ1-1, the V gene TRBV5-4, with a possible D match to TRBD1 (5 bases). Germline CDR1 is SGHNT and CDR2 is YYREEE (reference sequence). The CDR3 runs to 13 residues. V lost 1 base, J lost 3 bases, and 7 bases lay in between. The CDR3 region has the DNA TGTGCCAGCAGCTTGCGGGGGGACACTGAAGCTTTCTTT. It translates to CASSLRGDTEAFF. Full variable domain (remainder filled in from reference TRBV5-4 and TRBJ1-1): ETGVTQSPTHLIKTRGQQVTLRCSSQSGHNTVSWYQQALGQGPQFIFQYYREEENGRGNFPPRFSGLQFPNYSSELNVNALELDDSALYLCASSLRGDTEAFFGQGTRLTVV.

CDR3: CASSLQQAPSSYNSPLHF. The CDR3 nucleotides are TGCGCCAGCAGCTTACAACAGGCCCCGAGCTCCTATAATTCACCCCTCCACTTT. The chain carries TRBV5-1 and TRBJ1-6; TRBD1 is a possible D gene (5 bases). There are 18 residues in the CDR3. CDR1 is SGHRS and CDR2 is YFSETQ in the germline V gene. V was trimmed by 2 bases and J by 0 bases, leaving 15 bases between them. The full variable domain, completed using reference TRBV5-1 and TRBJ1-6, is KAGVTQTPRYLIKTRGQQVTLSCSPISGHRSVSWYQQTPGQGLQFLFEYFSETQRNKGNFPGRFSGRQFSNSRSEMNVSTLELGDSALYLCASSLQQAPSSYNSPLHFGNGTRLTVT.

This chain connects TRBV7-6 to TRBJ2-7; TRBD2 matches at 12 bases. CDR3 length: 17 residues. Germline V gives CDR1 SGHVS, CDR2 FNYEAQ. Losses at the gene ends were 5 bases for V and 2 bases for J; bases not matched to a gene: 10. This chain's CDR3 is CASSPSTSGGFAYEQYF. The CDR3 DNA reads as TGTGCCAGCAGCCCTTCGACTAGCGGGGGATTCGCCTACGAGCAGTACTTC.

The chain joins TRBV6-2 or TRBV6-3 to TRBJ1-1, with 7 bases fitting TRBD1. J gave up 6 bases and V 7 bases, and 41 bases lay outside the gene matches. Germline assignment: CDR1 MNHEY and CDR2 SVGEGT. The CDR3 consists of 24 residues. CDR3 DNA sequence: TGTGCCAGCAACCCACCGCTTCCAACCCCCATAAAGAAAATCCCGGGACAGCCCCATGCTGAAGCTTTCTTT. This sequence encodes CASNPPLPTPIKKIPGQPHAEAFF.

The chain links TRBV19 to TRBJ1-1, with a tentative D call TRBD1 (5 bases). Looked up from germline, CDR1 is LNHDA and CDR2 is SQIVND (reference sequence). The CDR3 runs to 15 residues. Trimming shortened V by 6 bases and J by 3 bases, and 17 bases separated the two germline ends. In DNA form, the CDR3 reads TGTGCCAGTAGAGGGTGGGACTCGGAGGACACTGAAGCTTTCTTT. Residues: CASRGWDSEDTEAFF. Full variable domain (missing parts from reference TRBV19 and TRBJ1-1): DGGITQSPKYLFRKEGQNVTLSCEQNLNHDAMYWYRQDPGQGLRLIYYSQIVNDFQKGDIAEGYSVSREKKESFPLTVTSAQKNPTAFYLCASRGWDSEDTEAFFGQGTRLTVV.

V gene TRBV27 combines with J gene TRBJ1-1; D call uncertain. CDR1 is MNHEY and CDR2 is SMNVEV in the germline V gene (reference sequence). The CDR3 consists of 13 residues. Trimming pared 3 bases from V and 5 bases from J, leaving 10 bases between. CDR3 DNA sequence: TGTGCCAGCAGTTTCCACGGGGTGACTGAAGCTTTCTTT. Residues: CASSFHGVTEAFF.

This clone was detected only a few times. Other nucleotide sequences from this sample produce the same CDR3. The CDR3 loop reads CASSLVAGGNQPQHF. The CDR3 nucleotides read TGCGCCAGCAGCTTGGTTGCAGGGGGCAATCAGCCCCAGCATTTT. The chain joins TRBV5-1 to TRBJ1-5; a weak D match, TRBD1 (6 bases). Germline-derived CDR1 and CDR2 are SGHRS and YFSETQ. Trimming stripped 0 bases from V and 2 bases from J, with 9 bases between. This CDR3 contains 15 residues.

V is TRBV12-3 or TRBV12-4 and J is TRBJ1-1; maybe TRBD1 (5 bases). This CDR3 has 12 residues. The ends were cut back, 4 bases at V and 4 bases at J, with 7 bases in the middle. The chain's CDR3 is CASSYGGTEAFF. CDR3 DNA sequence: TGTGCCAGCAGTTACGGGGGCACTGAAGCTTTCTTT.

J is TRBJ2-7 and V is TRBV10-3; D not certain. The CDR3 consists of 12 residues. From germline, CDR1 is ENHRY and CDR2 SYGVKD. V lost 6 bases and J lost 3, with 9 bases in between. As DNA, the CDR3 is TGTGCCATCAGCCCTAACAGCTACGAGCAGTACTTC. This codes for CAISPNSYEQYF.

The gene calls are TRBV7-6 and TRBJ2-3; 11 bases align to TRBD2. V shed 1 base, J shed 0 bases, and the junction held 3 bases outside the gene matches. This CDR3 contains 17 residues. Germline values: CDR1 SGHVS, CDR2 FNYEAQ. The CDR3 region is CASSLVAGGTSTDTQYF. The CDR3 DNA reads TGTGCCAGCAGCTTAGTAGCGGGGGGGACTAGCACAGATACGCAGTATTTT.

V usage is TRBV10-3 and J usage is TRBJ2-7, with 7 bases aligning to TRBD2. Germline V gene sequence: CDR1 ENHRY, CDR2 SYGVKD. V was clipped by 10 bases and J by 6 bases; unmatched bases: 21. This CDR3 region has 16 residues. The CDR3 is CATDKGPSGTTGEQYF. The CDR3 bases are TGTGCCACTGACAAGGGCCCTAGCGGAACCACGGGCGAGCAGTACTTC.

V is TRBV11-2 and J is TRBJ2-7, with 9 nucleotides matching TRBD1. The CDR3 contains 17 residues. Germline assignment: CDR1 SGHAT and CDR2 FQNNGV. After removal of 6 bases from V and 0 bases from J, the junction contained 12 bases not matched to a gene. The CDR3: CASRGNWRQGVSYEQYF. The CDR3 nucleotides are TGTGCCAGCAGGGGGAATTGGAGACAGGGGGTCTCCTACGAGCAGTACTTC. Filled out from reference TRBV11-2 and TRBJ2-7, the complete variable domain reads EAGVAQSPRYKIIEKRQSVAFWCNPISGHATLYWYQQILGQGPKLLIQFQNNGVVDDSQLPKDRFSAERLKGVDSTLKIQPAKLEDSAVYLCASRGNWRQGVSYEQYFGPGTRLTVT.

The V call is TRBV11-2, the J call TRBJ1-2; 9 bases align to TRBD1. Germline-derived CDR1 and CDR2 are SGHAT and FQNNGV. After removal of 6 bases from V and 8 bases from J, the junction contained 7 bases not matched to a gene. CDR3 length: 13 amino acids. This CDR3 is CASSTGQGYGYTF. CDR3 nucleotide sequence: TGTGCCAGCAGTACGGGACAGGGCTACGGCTACACCTTC.

This clone occurred once. The gene calls are TRBV7-9 and TRBJ1-4; 9 nucleotides agree with TRBD1. The ends lost 5 bases at V and 7 bases at J; junction bases unmatched: 5. The CDR3 is 14 residues long. CDR1 SEHNR and CDR2 FQNEAQ come from the germline V gene (reference sequence). The CDR3 DNA reads TGTGCCAGCAGCATTACAGGGGGCGGTGAAAAACTGTTTTTT. Amino acids: CASSITGGGEKLFF. Complete variable domain (other parts from reference TRBV7-9 and TRBJ1-4): DTGVSQNPRHKITKRGQNVTFRCDPISEHNRLYWYRQTLGQGPEFLTYFQNEAQLEKSRLLSDRFSAERPKGSFSTLEIQRTEQGDSAMYLCASSITGGGEKLFFGSGTQLSVL.

The chain links TRBV9 to TRBJ2-4, with D tentatively TRBD1 (6 bases). V was trimmed by 2 bases and J by 8 bases, leaving 20 bases between them. Germline-derived CDR1 and CDR2 are SGDLS and YYNGEE. The CDR3 length is 16 residues. The CDR3: CASSVSWGHQVDIQYF. The DNA for the CDR3 is TGTGCCAGCAGCGTTAGCTGGGGGCATCAGGTGGACATTCAGTACTTC.

This chain connects TRBV24-1 to TRBJ2-2, with 12 positions matching TRBD2. The CDR3 runs 17 residues. J gave up 5 bases and V 3 bases, and 6 bases lay outside the gene matches. Germline CDR1 reads KGHDR; CDR2 reads SFDVKD. The DNA of the CDR3 is TGTGCCACCAGTGATCCCAGGACTAGCGGGGAGACCGGGGAGCTGTTTTTT. Amino acids: CATSDPRTSGETGELFF.

The chain recombines TRBV27 with TRBJ1-2; TRBD1 agrees at 8 bases. Germline trimming cut 3 bases from V and 7 bases from J; bases unmatched to any gene: 7. Germline CDR1 is MNHEY and CDR2 is SMNVEV (reference sequence). This CDR3 has 14 residues. The CDR3 spells CASSFNGQGFGYTF. The CDR3 region has the DNA TGTGCCAGCAGTTTCAACGGACAGGGCTTTGGCTACACCTTC.

This chain uses TRBV7-9 with TRBJ2-2; D possibly corresponds to TRBD2 (6 bases). Germline V lookup: CDR1 SEHNR, CDR2 FQNEAQ (reference sequence). V shed 8 bases and J shed 4 bases, with 14 bases lying between them. The CDR3 runs 14 residues. The chain's CDR3 is CASGTGVSTGELFF. In DNA form, the CDR3 reads TGTGCCAGCGGGACGGGGGTCAGCACCGGGGAGCTGTTTTTT.

The chain has TRBV7-9 and TRBJ1-2; the match to TRBD1 covers 7 bases. This CDR3 has 13 residues. CDR1 is SEHNR, CDR2 FQNEAQ, per germline (reference sequence). V lost 4 bases, J lost 4 bases, and 3 bases stayed unmatched. In DNA, the CDR3 is TGTGCCAGCAGCTCCGGACAGGCCTATGGCTACACCTTC. It yields the protein CASSSGQAYGYTF.

This clone came up a few times. Other DNA variants within this sample encode the same CDR3. The chain employs TRBV12-3 or TRBV12-4 and TRBJ2-7, with D hard to call. V was clipped by 5 bases and J by 0 bases, with 8 bases between them. The CDR3 is 13 amino acids. The CDR3: CASSPDSSYEQYF. The DNA for the CDR3 is TGTGCCAGCAGTCCTGACTCCTCCTACGAGCAGTACTTC.

This chain connects TRBV6-5 to TRBJ2-7; D ambiguous. There are 15 residues in the CDR3. V gave up 4 bases and J gave up 1 base, with 14 bases separating them. Looked up from germline, CDR1 is MNHEY and CDR2 is SVGAGI. The CDR3 DNA sequence: TGTGCCAGCAGTTCAAAGCGCTCTACTTCCTACGAGCAGTACTTC. As protein: CASSSKRSTSYEQYF.

The chain combines TRBV7-9 with TRBJ1-2; D uncertain. The length of the CDR3 is 16 residues. CDR1 SEHNR and CDR2 FQNEAQ come from the germline V gene (reference sequence). V dropped 1 base and J dropped 1 base, with 13 bases sitting between them. The CDR3 coding sequence is TGTGCCAGCAGCTTAGGAAACCAGAGACTTAACTATGGCTACACCTTC. Protein: CASSLGNQRLNYGYTF.